A selection of T cell receptor beta chains follows, all from one sample in a study of blood T cell repertoires in COVID-19. Clones were read by immunoSEQ multiplex PCR, and TCRdb kept only the in-frame ones, dropping some. The data contain about 150,000 clones, 75% to 90% of them singletons. The sequenced sample consisted of peripheral blood. Receptor source: an older woman with acute or convalescent COVID-19. The CDR3 runs from the conserved cysteine through the conserved F or W. D genes are given only for firm matches. Clone sizes are given selectively: once, few, many, or a class where the clone is expanded.

>TRBV19|TRBD1|-|TRBJ1-2
CASGQGMNGYTF
TGTGCCAGTGGACAGGGGATGAACGGCTACACCTTC
>TRBV6-5|-|-|TRBJ2-2
CASSYSGSRNTGELFF
TGTGCCAGCAGTTACTCGGGCAGCCGGAACACCGGGGAGCTGTTTTTT
>TRBV28|TRBD1|once|TRBJ2-3
CASRGQGTDRTQYF
TGTGCCAGCAGGGGACAGGGGACCGATAGGACGCAGTATTTT
>TRBV2|-|few|TRBJ1-4
CASSIRGNEKLFF
TGTGCCAGCAGCATCAGGGGAAATGAAAAACTGTTTTTT
>TRBV5-6|-|-|TRBJ2-2
CASSLSYTGELFF
TGTGCCAGCAGCCTTAGTTACACCGGGGAGCTGTTTTTT
>TRBV7-9|-|-|TRBJ2-2
CASTHREGNTGELFF
TGTGCCAGCACCCACAGGGAAGGGAACACCGGGGAGCTGTTTTTT
>TRBV5-6|TRBD1|once|TRBJ1-5
CASSIYLRDRSSGNQPQHF
TGTGCCAGCAGCATTTACCTCCGGGACAGGAGTTCTGGCAATCAGCCCCAGCATTTT
>TRBV5-1|TRBD2|-|TRBJ2-1
CASTLTSGGVVEQFF
TGCGCCAGCACCTTAACTAGCGGGGGAGTTGTTGAGCAGTTCTTC
>TRBV3-1/TRBV3-2|-|-|TRBJ2-1
CASSQRYNEQFF
TGTGCCAGCAGCCAACGGTACAATGAGCAGTTCTTC
>TRBV7-2|-|-|TRBJ1-5
CASSLQGSNQPQHF
TGTGCCAGCAGCTTACAGGGTAGCAATCAGCCCCAGCATTTT
>TRBV4-2|TRBD1|-|TRBJ1-2
CASSQATGTGGASYGYTF
TGTGCCAGCAGCCAAGCAACCGGGACAGGGGGCGCAAGCTATGGCTACACCTTC
>TRBV23-1|-|-|TRBJ1-5
CASSHPGVQPQHF
TGCGCCAGCAGTCACCCCGGGGTCCAGCCCCAGCATTTT
>TRBV4-1|-|-|TRBJ1-4
CASSRQVLDEKLFF
TGCGCCAGCAGCCGACAGGTCCTTGATGAAAAACTGTTTTTT
>TRBV18|-|-|TRBJ2-7
CASSPGSYEQYF
TGTGCCAGCTCACCCGGCTCCTACGAGCAGTACTTC
>TRBV6-5|TRBD1|-|TRBJ1-4
CASSYGQGLEKRKLFF
TGTGCCAGCAGTTACGGACAGGGGCTAGAAAAAAGAAAACTGTTTTTT
>TRBV28|TRBD1|-|TRBJ1-2
CASRTGGSGYTF
TGTGCCAGCAGGACAGGGGGCAGTGGCTACACCTTC
>TRBV6-5|TRBD1|-|TRBJ2-7
CASSYRQGAWYEQYF
TGTGCCAGCAGTTACAGACAGGGGGCATGGTACGAGCAGTACTTC
>TRBV28|-|-|TRBJ2-2
CASSRQVIGELFF
TGTGCCAGCAGTAGACAGGTTATCGGGGAGCTGTTTTTT
>TRBV9|-|-|TRBJ1-2
CASSAAAQGSGYTF
TGTGCCAGCAGCGCAGCGGCACAGGGATCTGGCTACACCTTC
>TRBV25-1|-|few|TRBJ1-3
CASSETHSGNTIYF
TGTGCCAGCAGTGAGACTCACTCTGGAAACACCATATATTTT
>TRBV4-2|TRBD1|few|TRBJ2-2
CASSLGQGRAGELFF
TGTGCCAGCAGCCTGGGACAGGGAAGGGCCGGGGAGCTGTTTTTT
>TRBV15|-|-|TRBJ1-5
CATSRDEGVFGNQPQHF
TGTGCCACCAGCAGAGATGAGGGGGTTTTTGGCAATCAGCCCCAGCATTTT
>TRBV2|TRBD1|-|TRBJ1-2
CASRAPGTGMIDGYTF
TGTGCCAGCAGGGCGCCCGGGACAGGCATGATAGATGGCTACACCTTC
>TRBV2|-|-|TRBJ1-6
CASSTRYNSPLHF
TGTGCCAGCAGTACACGCTATAATTCACCCCTCCACTTT
>TRBV18|-|few|TRBJ2-1
CASSPGRGHEQFF
TGTGCCAGCTCACCCGGTAGGGGCCATGAGCAGTTCTTC
>TRBV7-9|TRBD1|-|TRBJ1-3
CASSRQGASGNTIYF
TGTGCCAGCAGTAGACAGGGGGCGTCTGGAAACACCATATATTTT
>TRBV6-6|TRBD1|-|TRBJ1-1
CASRETGGHTEAFF
TGTGCCAGCAGGGAGACAGGGGGCCACACTGAAGCTTTCTTT
>TRBV3-1/TRBV3-2|-|-|TRBJ2-5
CASSLQRVHGQETQYF
TGTGCCAGCAGCCTCCAGCGGGTCCATGGACAAGAGACCCAGTACTTC